The subject of this entry is one T cell receptor (beta chain). Antigen specificity is unknown. These data originate in a study of T cell responses to AZD1222 COVID-19 vaccine. TCRdb's copy holds only in-frame clones and misses some; the assay was immunoSEQ multiplex PCR. Of about 100,000 clones listed, less than 95% are singletons. Overall study findings and caveats: Reportedly, nearly half the spike-specific TCRs target unmutated variant regions. The study identified only five to seven AZD1222 recipients as seropositive at baseline.

Germline V gene data show CDR1 as SGHRS and CDR2 as YFSETQ. The CDR3 has 15 amino acids. Trimming shortened V by 1 base and J by 0 bases, and 8 bases separated the two germline ends. This material consisted of peripheral blood, taken on day 0 of AZD1222 vaccination. The clonotype comes from an adult in good health. The J gene is TRBJ1-3, the V gene TRBV5-1; the D is unclear. The CDR3, as DNA: TGCGCCAGCAGCTTGTCGATAGGCTCTGGAAACACCATATATTTT. This translates into CASSLSIGSGNTIYF.